These T cell receptor beta chains were read from a single sample in a study of blood T cell repertoires in COVID-19. Produced via immunoSEQ multiplex PCR; TCRdb's table is partial and in-frame only. There are about 260,000 clones in the sample; around 90% occur only once, and around 0.85% lies in the top ten. Sequenced: PBMCs or T cells enriched from blood (not recorded which). The origin of the receptors is a man aged 50-60 years who had been exposed to COVID-19. Both conserved end residues are part of each CDR3. Each record gives: J gene, D gene, clone size, V gene, CDR3 DNA, CDR3 protein. A D gene is named only where the DNA matches it firmly. Size is omitted from some rows. Given values are once, few, many or a class for expanded clones.

J gene: TRBJ1-4
D gene: TRBD1
clone size: -
V gene: TRBV5-1
CDR3 DNA: TGCGCCAGCAGCGTCCAGGGGGCTCTTAGGACTAATGAAAAACTGTTTTTT
CDR3 protein: CASSVQGALRTNEKLFF

J gene: TRBJ2-5
D gene: TRBD1
clone size: -
V gene: TRBV11-2
CDR3 DNA: TGTGCCAGCAGCAAATCTTTACCGGGACAGGGGAGAGAGACCCAGTACTTC
CDR3 protein: CASSKSLPGQGRETQYF

J gene: TRBJ2-7
D gene: TRBD1
clone size: -
V gene: TRBV19
CDR3 DNA: TGTGCCAGTAGTACCGCCGGGGGACAGGGGAGCTACAATCTATACGAGCAGTACTTC
CDR3 protein: CASSTAGGQGSYNLYEQYF

J gene: TRBJ1-6
D gene: -
clone size: -
V gene: TRBV6-1
CDR3 DNA: TGTGCCAGCAGTGAAGTAGGGGCTAATTCACCCCTCCACTTT
CDR3 protein: CASSEVGANSPLHF

J gene: TRBJ1-4
D gene: TRBD1
clone size: once
V gene: TRBV28
CDR3 DNA: TGTGCCAGCAGTTTATTAACCGGGACAGGGTATTTTAATGAAAAACTGTTTTTT
CDR3 protein: CASSLLTGTGYFNEKLFF

J gene: TRBJ1-1
D gene: TRBD1
clone size: -
V gene: TRBV15
CDR3 DNA: TGTGCCACCAGCAGAGACACAGGGGGTACTGAAGCTTTCTTT
CDR3 protein: CATSRDTGGTEAFF

J gene: TRBJ1-2
D gene: -
clone size: -
V gene: TRBV27
CDR3 DNA: TGTGCCAGCAGTTTGGCAGGGAACTATGGCTACACCTTC
CDR3 protein: CASSLAGNYGYTF

J gene: TRBJ2-2
D gene: -
clone size: -
V gene: TRBV18
CDR3 DNA: TGTGCCAGCTCACCCCGGGACACCGGGGAGCTGTTTTTT
CDR3 protein: CASSPRDTGELFF

J gene: TRBJ1-5
D gene: -
clone size: once
V gene: TRBV6-6
CDR3 DNA: TGTGCCAGCAACCCAGAAGGGGCCGTTCAGCCCCAGCATTTT
CDR3 protein: CASNPEGAVQPQHF

J gene: TRBJ2-5
D gene: TRBD1
clone size: -
V gene: TRBV18
CDR3 DNA: TGTGCCAGCCCACCGGGGGACAGGGCCGTCCAAGAGACCCAGTACTTC
CDR3 protein: CASPPGDRAVQETQYF

J gene: TRBJ2-3
D gene: TRBD1
clone size: -
V gene: TRBV28
CDR3 DNA: TGTGCCAGCAGCTCACTCAACAGGGGGAGCACAGATACGCAGTATTTT
CDR3 protein: CASSSLNRGSTDTQYF

J gene: TRBJ1-4
D gene: TRBD1
clone size: -
V gene: TRBV5-1
CDR3 DNA: TGCGCCAGCAGCTTGGGGACAGGGGTTGCAACTAATGAAAAACTGTTTTTT
CDR3 protein: CASSLGTGVATNEKLFF

J gene: TRBJ2-4
D gene: TRBD2
clone size: -
V gene: TRBV5-4
CDR3 DNA: TGTGCCAGCAGCAAATCCGGGACTAGCGGGAGTATAAGAAACATTCAGTACTTC
CDR3 protein: CASSKSGTSGSIRNIQYF

J gene: TRBJ1-2
D gene: -
clone size: -
V gene: TRBV7-2
CDR3 DNA: TGTGCCAGCAGCTTAGCGAGGACAACAGGCTATGGCTACACCTTC
CDR3 protein: CASSLARTTGYGYTF

J gene: TRBJ1-5
D gene: TRBD1
clone size: once
V gene: TRBV5-1
CDR3 DNA: TGCGCCAGCAGCCCGGGGACAGAAAATCAGCCCCAGCATTTT
CDR3 protein: CASSPGTENQPQHF

J gene: TRBJ1-2
D gene: -
clone size: -
V gene: TRBV11-1
CDR3 DNA: TGTGCCAGCAGCTTAGCTGCAGGGAACTATGGCTACACCTTC
CDR3 protein: CASSLAAGNYGYTF

J gene: TRBJ1-2
D gene: -
clone size: -
V gene: TRBV28
CDR3 DNA: TGTGCCAGCAGTTTGACAAAATATGGCTACACCTTC
CDR3 protein: CASSLTKYGYTF

J gene: TRBJ1-2
D gene: -
clone size: -
V gene: TRBV21-1
CDR3 DNA: TGTGCCAGCACCCGCCGTGGACGGACACTCGGATTTATTTATGGCTACACCTTC
CDR3 protein: CASTRRGRTLGFIYGYTF

J gene: TRBJ2-7
D gene: TRBD1
clone size: -
V gene: TRBV5-4
CDR3 DNA: TGTGCCAGCAGCGCCAGGACAGGAGCCTACGAGCAGTACTTC
CDR3 protein: CASSARTGAYEQYF

J gene: TRBJ2-2
D gene: -
clone size: -
V gene: TRBV7-3
CDR3 DNA: TGTGCCAGCAGCGTCACAAACACCGGGGAGCTGTTTTTT
CDR3 protein: CASSVTNTGELFF

J gene: TRBJ1-6
D gene: TRBD1
clone size: once
V gene: TRBV5-1
CDR3 DNA: TGCGCCAGCAGCTTACAGGGGTCGGATTCACCCCTCCACTTT
CDR3 protein: CASSLQGSDSPLHF

J gene: TRBJ1-5
D gene: -
clone size: -
V gene: TRBV30
CDR3 DNA: TGTGCCTGGGGGAACGAGGGCGCGGTAGTGTTGCCCCAGCATTTT
CDR3 protein: CAWGNEGAVVLPQHF